The 31 T cell receptor beta chains in this list originate from one sample, sequenced in a study of regulatory T cells in long-lasting Graves disease. Described time point: newly diagnosed GD, antithyroid drugs for less than 3 months. The TCR library used RNA extracted from PBMCs. Assembly of TCR beta libraries relied on iRepertoire HTBI primers together with Arm-PCR of CDR3 regions. TCRdb re-analysed the multiplex PCR reads in MiXCR, keeping a single row per CDR3 protein. This table holds about 400,000 distinct CDR3 sequences, 15% to 20% found once. These data are also associated with another study on T cells in Graves' hyperthyroidism and ophthalmopathy.

This specimen consisted of peripheral blood mononuclear cells (PBMCs), obtained at new diagnosis, from a patient treated with antithyroid drugs. These receptors all come from a woman aged 18-29 years with Graves disease.

This clonotype has only a few counts. J is TRBJ1-5 and V is TRBV5-6; D is uncertain. Trimming took off 3 bases at V and 4 bases at J, with 8 bases between the two ends. Per the germline V gene, CDR1 is SGHDT and CDR2 is YYEEEE. There are 13 residues in the CDR3. Here the CDR3 reads CASSSQRNQPQHF. CDR3 bases: TGTGCCAGCAGCTCGCAGAGAAATCAGCCCCAGCATTTT. The variable domain in full, completed from reference TRBV5-6 and TRBJ1-5, reads DAGVTQSPTHLIKTRGQQVTLRCSPKSGHDTVSWYQQALGQGPQFIFQYYEEEERQRGNFPDRFSGHQFPNYSSELNVNALLLGDSALYLCASSSQRNQPQHFGDGTRLSIL.

In the case of this clonotype: Possible read error: a much larger clone is one base away. The rearrangement joins TRBV7-9 to TRBJ2-7, with unresolved D. Germline loops: CDR1 SEHNR, CDR2 FQNEAQ (reference sequence). The CDR3 consists of 15 residues. The CDR3 loop is CASSPKVGNPYDQYF. The CDR3 DNA sequence: TGTGCCAGCAGCCCGAAGGTGGGGAACCCCTACGATCAGTACTTC.

This clonotype was recorded many times. The V call is TRBV2, the J call TRBJ1-1; D may be TRBD1 (5 bases). This CDR3 region has 17 residues. Germline lookup yields CDR1 SNHLY and CDR2 FYNNEI. The V end was cut by 4 bases, the J end by 0 bases, with 18 bases between. As DNA, the CDR3 is TGTGCCAGCAGTGGGTCAGGGACCGGGCAGATGAACACTGAAGCTTTCTTT. Translated: CASSGSGTGQMNTEAFF. Full variable domain (outside the CDR3, taken from reference TRBV2 and TRBJ1-1): EPEVTQTPSHQVTQMGQEVILRCVPISNHLYFYWYRQILGQKVEFLVSFYNNEISEKSEIFDDQFSVERPDGSNFTLKIRSTKLEDSAMYFCASSGSGTGQMNTEAFFGQGTRLTVV.

The chain links TRBV20-1 to TRBJ1-1; D call uncertain. CDR3 length: 15 residues. Trimming removed 1 base from V and 0 bases from J, with 12 bases in between. Germline CDR1 reads DFQATT; CDR2 reads SNEGSKA (reference sequence). The CDR3 loop reads CSARALGRMNTEAFF. In DNA form, the CDR3 reads TGCAGTGCTAGAGCCCTTGGACGGATGAACACTGAAGCTTTCTTT.

The chain uses TRBV25-1 and TRBJ1-2; D unclear. Deletions cut 8 bases from V and 3 bases from J, with 10 bases between. This CDR3 is built from 12 residues. Per germline, CDR1 MGHDK and CDR2 SYGVNS. DNA of the CDR3: TGTGCCAGCCGGGAGGCGGACTATGGCTACACCTTC. This translates into CASREADYGYTF.

This clonotype was detected many times. CDR3 loop: CASSQGTGDTGELFF. CDR3 in DNA: TGTGCCAGCAGCCAAGGGACAGGAGACACCGGGGAGCTGTTTTTT. The genes are TRBV3-1 and TRBJ2-2; 7 bases line up with TRBD1. The CDR3 has 15 amino acids. The junction had 2 bases not matched to a gene; V was cut back by 1 base and J by 3 bases. Germline CDR1 reads LGHDT; CDR2 reads YNNKEL (reference sequence).

The CDR3 sequence: CSAEGGSGFTEAFF. In nucleotides, the CDR3 is TGCAGCGCCGAGGGGGGATCTGGATTCACTGAAGCTTTCTTT. This chain connects TRBV29-1 to TRBJ1-1; D perhaps matches TRBD1 (6 bases). This CDR3 is 14 amino acids long. Trimming removed 7 bases at V and 4 bases at J, with 19 bases between. Germline V gene data show CDR1 as SQVTM and CDR2 as ANQGSEA. The variable domain in full, with the rest retrieved from reference TRBV29-1 and TRBJ1-1, is SAVISQKPSRDICQRGTSLTIQCQVDSQVTMMFWYRQQPGQSLTLIATANQGSEATYESGFVIDKFPISRPNLTFSTLTVSNMSPEDSSIYLCSAEGGSGFTEAFFGQGTRLTVV.

The V and J genes are TRBV6-2 or TRBV6-3 and TRBJ2-2; 8 bases fit TRBD2. V lost 2 bases and J lost 8; bases outside the gene matches: 4. This CDR3 contains 14 residues. Germline V gene sequence: CDR1 MNHEY, CDR2 SVGEGT. The CDR3 loop is CASSYGASGGELFF. In DNA, the CDR3 is TGTGCCAGCAGTTACGGGGCTAGCGGGGGGGAGCTGTTTTTT.

Comment on this clonotype: Since a much larger clone is just one base distant, this may be a read error. It is likely a read error, because the conserved phenylalanine at the end of the CDR3 is missing. This chain uses TRBV29-1 with TRBJ2-5, with D maybe TRBD2 (7 bases). Trimming shortened V by 7 bases and J by 5 bases, and 14 bases separated the two germline ends. CDR3 length: 12 residues. The germline gives CDR1 SQVTM, CDR2 ANQGSEA. The DNA of the CDR3 is TGCAGCGCTAAGGGGGGGCCGGAGACCCAGTACCTC. This gives the protein CSAKGGPETQYL.

The chain recombines TRBV12-5 with TRBJ1-2; D gene uncertain. CDR1 and CDR2 from the germline V gene are LGHNT and FRNRAP. CDR3 length: 13 residues. The V end lost 6 bases, the J end lost 7 bases, and 15 bases lay between the germline ends. CDR3 protein: CASGADGGFGYTF. The CDR3 DNA sequence: TGTGCTAGTGGGGCGGACGGAGGTTTTGGCTACACCTTC.

J is TRBJ1-2 and V is TRBV5-4; D is uncertain. Germline CDR1 reads SGHNT; CDR2 reads YYREEE (reference sequence). The CDR3 has 14 residues. V dropped 0 bases and J dropped 5 bases, with 11 bases sitting between them. CDR3 protein: CASSLGAETYGYTF. The CDR3 DNA follows: TGTGCCAGCAGCTTGGGTGCTGAGACGTATGGCTACACCTTC.

The rearrangement uses TRBV6-1 and TRBJ2-2, with a tentative D call TRBD1 (5 bases). V was cut by 3 bases and J by 4 bases, with 12 bases left in between. The CDR3 spans 15 residues. CDR1 and CDR2 from the germline V gene are MNHNS and SASEGT. The CDR3 coding sequence is TGTGCCAGCAGTGAGGACAACCGTGCCACCGGGGAGCTGTTTTTT. Translated, it gives CASSEDNRATGELFF.

This clonotype was seen only a few times. V is TRBV28 and J is TRBJ1-5; D remains unclear. The V gene lost 3 bases and the J gene lost 4 bases, with 7 bases spanning the gap. Germline V CDR1 and CDR2: MDHEN, SYDVKM. The CDR3 has 13 residues. The CDR3 protein is CASSFERNQPQHF. For the CDR3, the DNA is TGTGCCAGCAGTTTTGAGAGGAATCAGCCCCAGCATTTT.

V usage is TRBV6-1 and J usage is TRBJ2-6; 7 nucleotides agree with TRBD1. J lost 12 bases, V lost 5 bases, and 13 bases had no gene match. Germline values: CDR1 MNHNS, CDR2 SASEGT. The CDR3 is 15 residues long. CDR3 nucleotides: TGTGCCAGCAGTACTCAACAGGGGCCCTCCGGCGTCCTGACTTTC. This codes for CASSTQQGPSGVLTF.

In its sample, this clonotype was seen many times. V is TRBV9 and J is TRBJ1-2, with D maybe TRBD1 (5 bases). Germline V gene lookup returns CDR1 SGDLS and CDR2 YYNGEE. The V end was cut by 3 bases, the J end by 3 bases, with 18 bases between. The CDR3 spans 16 residues. Here the CDR3 DNA reads TGTGCCAGCAGCGGTGGGAAGAAGGACATATACTATGGCTACACCTTC. Translation gives CASSGGKKDIYYGYTF.

This clonotype has just a few counts. This sequence joins TRBV7-8 and TRBJ2-7; the D gene is possibly TRBD1 (6 bases). Per germline, CDR1 SGHVS and CDR2 FQNEAQ. This CDR3 is built from 17 residues. Trimming removed 2 bases from V and 0 bases from J, with 17 bases in between. The CDR3 coding sequence is TGTGCCAGCAGCTTAAAAGCGTTACAGGGCATCTCCTACGAGCAGTACTTC. Translated, it gives CASSLKALQGISYEQYF.

The sample holds many counts of this clonotype. The V and J genes are TRBV7-3 and TRBJ2-1; no reliable D call. Trimming cost V 3 bases and J 0 bases, with 9 bases left between them. The length of the CDR3 is 15 residues. Germline assignment: CDR1 SGHTA and CDR2 FQGTGA. CDR3 region: CASSLRFSSYNEQFF. The CDR3 nucleotides are TGTGCCAGCAGCTTGAGGTTTAGCTCCTACAATGAGCAGTTCTTC.

This rearrangement joins TRBV24-1 to TRBJ2-1, with TRBD2 identical over 14 bases. Germline loops: CDR1 KGHDR, CDR2 SFDVKD. After removal of 4 bases from V and 6 bases from J, the junction contained 7 bases not matched to a gene. This CDR3 comprises 17 residues. The CDR3 sequence is CATSDAGLAGGINEQFF. The CDR3 coding sequence is TGTGCCACCAGTGACGCCGGACTAGCGGGGGGAATCAATGAGCAGTTCTTC.

J is TRBJ1-5 and V is TRBV7-2, with D unresolved. Per the germline V gene, CDR1 is SGHTA and CDR2 is FQGNSA. Trimming took 5 bases from V and 3 from J, leaving 23 bases between them. The CDR3 spans 18 residues. The CDR3: CASSPPHGEFVVNQPQHF. The CDR3 region has the DNA TGTGCCAGCAGCCCACCCCACGGGGAATTTGTTGTCAATCAGCCCCAGCATTTT.

This clonotype was seen many times. The V and J genes are TRBV5-1 and TRBJ2-3; possibly TRBD2 for D (5 bases). CDR1 and CDR2 from the germline V gene are SGHRS and YFSETQ. The CDR3 runs to 15 residues. V was cut by 2 bases and J by 0 bases, with 10 bases left in between. CDR3 protein: CASSFREPSTDTQYF. For the CDR3, the DNA is TGCGCCAGCAGCTTTAGGGAGCCTAGCACAGATACGCAGTATTTT.

For this clonotype: A much larger clone lies a single base off, so this may be a read error. V is TRBV6-1 and J is TRBJ2-1, with D possibly being TRBD2 (6 bases). CDR3 length equals 13 residues. Germline loops: CDR1 MNHNS, CDR2 SASEGT. CDR3 coding DNA: TGTACCAGCAGTGTAAGGGAAGCGGGCGAGCAGTTCTTC. Translated: CTSSVREAGEQFF.

This clonotype occurred a few times. The chain recombines TRBV15 with TRBJ2-5; possibly TRBD2 for D (6 bases). V gave up 0 bases and J gave up 2 bases, with 10 bases separating them. The CDR3 covers 15 residues. CDR1 is LNHNV and CDR2 is YYDKDF in the germline V gene (reference sequence). This CDR3 is CATSRDTGVQETQYF. For the CDR3, the DNA is TGTGCCACCAGCAGAGACACGGGAGTTCAAGAGACCCAGTACTTC.

This clonotype was recorded many times. This sequence joins TRBV5-1 and TRBJ2-7; D is unclear. This CDR3 is 14 amino acids long. The V and J ends lost 4 bases and 0 bases respectively, with 11 bases between them. The V gene's germline CDR1 is SGHRS and CDR2 YFSETQ. The CDR3 DNA follows: TGCGCCAGCAGCCCCCGAGGAAGCTCCTACGAGCAGTACTTC. This encodes CASSPRGSSYEQYF.

This clonotype was recorded many times. A read error may account for a junction end that differs from germline. V gene TRBV5-1 combines with J gene TRBJ1-2; D not certain. CDR1 and CDR2 from the germline V gene are SGHRS and YFSETQ. This CDR3 is built from 13 residues. CDR3 amino acids: CASSLGANYGYTF. The CDR3 DNA is TGTGCCAGCAGTTTAGGAGCTAACTATGGCTACACCTTC.

This chain uses TRBV28 with TRBJ2-5, with D perhaps matching TRBD1 (5 bases). The germline gives CDR1 MDHEN, CDR2 SYDVKM. Between the trimmed V and J ends, which lost 6 bases and 2 bases, there was a span of 10 bases. The CDR3 is 13 residues long. The CDR3 bases are TGTGCCAGCAGAGCTCAGGGACAAGAGACCCAGTACTTC. As protein: CASRAQGQETQYF.

This clonotype has at least ten counts. The rearrangement uses TRBV5-1 and TRBJ1-1, with TRBD1 as a possible D gene (5 bases). Germline V gene data show CDR1 as SGHRS and CDR2 as YFSETQ. Trimming stripped 1 base from V and 0 bases from J, with 7 bases between. The CDR3 runs 14 residues. The CDR3 DNA reads TGCGCCAGCAGCTTGACAGGTATGAACACTGAAGCTTTCTTT. Translation: CASSLTGMNTEAFF.

This clonotype was detected a few times. The CDR3 DNA follows: TGTGCCAGCTCACCTCTGAGACACAACACCGGGGAGCTGTTTTTT. It codes for CASSPLRHNTGELFF. The chain is built from TRBV18 and TRBJ2-2; D gene unclear. Per germline, CDR1 KGHSH and CDR2 LQKENI. The CDR3 has 15 amino acids. V was pared by 3 bases and J by 2 bases, with 10 bases between. Looking up the rest from reference TRBV18 and TRBJ2-2 gives the full variable domain: NAGVMQNPRHLVRRRGQEARLRCSPMKGHSHVYWYRQLPEEGLKFMVYLQKENIIDESGMPKERFSAEFPKEGPSILRIQQVVRGDSAAYFCASSPLRHNTGELFFGEGSRLTVL.

The gene calls are TRBV3-1 and TRBJ2-1; TRBD2 matches 14 bases. V was pared by 1 base and J by 3 bases, with 5 bases of the junction left unmatched. CDR3 length: 18 residues. Looked up from germline, CDR1 is LGHDT and CDR2 is YNNKEL (reference sequence). The CDR3 DNA is TGTGCCAGCAGCCAAGGGGGACTAGCGGGGGATCTCTACAATGAGCAGTTCTTC. Amino acids: CASSQGGLAGDLYNEQFF.

A word on this clonotype: One end of the junction fails to match germline, which may point to a read error. V and J are TRBV7-6 and TRBJ1-3, with 7 positions matching TRBD1. Germline V gene lookup returns CDR1 SGHVS and CDR2 FNYEAQ. CDR3 length: 18 amino acids. CDR3: CASIPGQGVLRAGNAIYF. The CDR3 DNA reads TGTGCCAGCATCCCAGGGCAGGGGGTTTTGCGGGCTGGAAACGCCATATATTTT. Full variable domain (rest looked up from reference TRBV7-6 and TRBJ1-3): GAGVSQSPRYKVTKRGQDVALRCDPISGHVSLYWYRQALGQGPEFLTYFNYEAQQDKSGLPNDRFSAERPEGSISTLTIQRTEQRDSAMYRCASIPGQGVLRAGNAIYFGEGSWLTVV.

This clonotype was counted only a few times. The rearrangement links TRBV20-1 to TRBJ1-1; 10 bases align to TRBD1. The CDR3 length is 12 residues. The V gene end was trimmed by 3 bases and the J gene end by 12 bases; junction bases not matched to a gene: 7. Germline V gene sequence: CDR1 DFQATT, CDR2 SNEGSKA (reference sequence). CDR3 nucleotide sequence: TGCAGTGCTAGCCCGACAGGGGGCGAATCTTTCTTT. Translation: CSASPTGGESFF.

V and J are TRBV28 and TRBJ1-2, with 9 bases aligning to TRBD1. The CDR3 contains 14 residues. Germline V gene sequence: CDR1 MDHEN, CDR2 SYDVKM. The J segment lost 8 bases and the V segment lost 7 bases, leaving 11 bases of the junction unmatched. The chain's CDR3 is CASTLYGTGNGYTF. The CDR3 DNA sequence: TGTGCCAGCACCCTATATGGGACAGGGAACGGCTACACCTTC.